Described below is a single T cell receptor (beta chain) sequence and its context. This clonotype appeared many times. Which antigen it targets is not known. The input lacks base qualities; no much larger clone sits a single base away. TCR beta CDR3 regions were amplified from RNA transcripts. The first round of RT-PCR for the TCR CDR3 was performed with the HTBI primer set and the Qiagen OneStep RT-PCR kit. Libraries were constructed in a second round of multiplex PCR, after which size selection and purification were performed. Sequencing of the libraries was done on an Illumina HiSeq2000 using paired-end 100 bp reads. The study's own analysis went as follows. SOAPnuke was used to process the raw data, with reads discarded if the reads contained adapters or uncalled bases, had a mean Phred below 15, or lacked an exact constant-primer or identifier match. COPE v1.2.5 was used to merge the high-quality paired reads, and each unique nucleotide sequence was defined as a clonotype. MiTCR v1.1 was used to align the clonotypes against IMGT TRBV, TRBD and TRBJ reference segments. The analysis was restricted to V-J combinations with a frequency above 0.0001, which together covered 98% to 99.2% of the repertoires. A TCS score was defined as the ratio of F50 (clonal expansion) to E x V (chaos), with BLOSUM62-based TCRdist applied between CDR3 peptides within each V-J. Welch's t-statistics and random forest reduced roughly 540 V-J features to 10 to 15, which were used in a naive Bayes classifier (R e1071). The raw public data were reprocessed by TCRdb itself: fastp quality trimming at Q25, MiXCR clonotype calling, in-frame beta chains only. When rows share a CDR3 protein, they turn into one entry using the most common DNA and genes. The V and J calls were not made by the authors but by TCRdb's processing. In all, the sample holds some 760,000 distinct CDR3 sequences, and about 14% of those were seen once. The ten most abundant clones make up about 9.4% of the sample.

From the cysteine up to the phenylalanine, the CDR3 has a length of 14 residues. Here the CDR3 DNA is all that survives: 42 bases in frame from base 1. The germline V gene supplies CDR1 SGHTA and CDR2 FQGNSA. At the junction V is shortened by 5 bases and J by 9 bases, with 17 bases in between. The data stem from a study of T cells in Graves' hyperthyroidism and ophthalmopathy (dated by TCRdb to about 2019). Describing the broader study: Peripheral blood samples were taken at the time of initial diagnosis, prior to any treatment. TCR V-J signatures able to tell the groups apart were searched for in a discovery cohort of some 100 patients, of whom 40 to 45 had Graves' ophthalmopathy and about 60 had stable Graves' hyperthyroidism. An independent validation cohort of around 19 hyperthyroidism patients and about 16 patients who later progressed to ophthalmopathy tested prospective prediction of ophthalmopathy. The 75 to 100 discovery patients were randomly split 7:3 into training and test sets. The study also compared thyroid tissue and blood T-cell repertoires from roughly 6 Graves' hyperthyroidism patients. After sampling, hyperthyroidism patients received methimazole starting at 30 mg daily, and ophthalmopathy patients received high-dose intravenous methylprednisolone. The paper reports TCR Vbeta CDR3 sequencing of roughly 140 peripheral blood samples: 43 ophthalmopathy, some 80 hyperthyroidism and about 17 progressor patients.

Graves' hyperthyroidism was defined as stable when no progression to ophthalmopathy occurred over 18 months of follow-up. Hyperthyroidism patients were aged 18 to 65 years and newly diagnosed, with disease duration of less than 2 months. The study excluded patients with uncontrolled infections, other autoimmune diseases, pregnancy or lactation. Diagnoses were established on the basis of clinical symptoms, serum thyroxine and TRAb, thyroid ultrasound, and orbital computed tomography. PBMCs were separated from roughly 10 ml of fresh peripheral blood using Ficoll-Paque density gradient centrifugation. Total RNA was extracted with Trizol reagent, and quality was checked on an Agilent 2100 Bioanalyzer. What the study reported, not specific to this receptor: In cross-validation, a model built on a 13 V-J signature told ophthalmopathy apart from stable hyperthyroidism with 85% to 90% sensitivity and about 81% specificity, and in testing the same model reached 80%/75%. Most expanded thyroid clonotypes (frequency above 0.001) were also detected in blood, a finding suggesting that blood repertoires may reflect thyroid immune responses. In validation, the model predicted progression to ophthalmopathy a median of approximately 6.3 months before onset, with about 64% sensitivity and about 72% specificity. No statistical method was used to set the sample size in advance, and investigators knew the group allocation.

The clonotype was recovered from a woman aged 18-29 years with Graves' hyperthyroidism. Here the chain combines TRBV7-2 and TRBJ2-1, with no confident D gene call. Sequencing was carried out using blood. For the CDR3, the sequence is CASSPRDPEGEQFF. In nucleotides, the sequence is TGTGCCAGCAGCCCCCGCGACCCTGAAGGTGAGCAGTTCTTC.